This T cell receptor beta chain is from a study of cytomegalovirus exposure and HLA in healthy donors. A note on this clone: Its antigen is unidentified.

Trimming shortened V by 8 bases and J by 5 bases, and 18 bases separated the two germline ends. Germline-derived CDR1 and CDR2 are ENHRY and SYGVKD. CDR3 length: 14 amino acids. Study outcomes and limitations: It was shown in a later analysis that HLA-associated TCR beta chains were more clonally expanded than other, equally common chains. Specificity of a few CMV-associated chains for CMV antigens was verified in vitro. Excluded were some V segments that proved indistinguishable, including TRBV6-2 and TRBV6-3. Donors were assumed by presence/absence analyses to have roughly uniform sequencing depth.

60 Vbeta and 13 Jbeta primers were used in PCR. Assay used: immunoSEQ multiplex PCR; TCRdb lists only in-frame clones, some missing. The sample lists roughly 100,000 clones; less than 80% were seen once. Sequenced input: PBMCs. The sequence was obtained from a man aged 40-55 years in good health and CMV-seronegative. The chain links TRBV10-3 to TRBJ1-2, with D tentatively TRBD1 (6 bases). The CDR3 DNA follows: TGTGCCATCCGTGCTTTGGGCCAGGGGTATGGCTACACCTTC. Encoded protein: CAIRALGQGYGYTF.